These 26 T cell receptor beta chains were all obtained from the same sample, sequenced in a study of T-cell reconstitution after alpha-beta-depleted transplantation in children. A library of TCRbeta sequences, prepared with unique molecular identifiers, was generated. TCRdb analysed the PCR reads with MiXCR anew, one entry per CDR3 protein. This sample has approximately 490,000 distinct CDR3 sequences, with roughly an eighth found just once. Sequencing was performed on PBMCs from the stem cell graft donor, taken from the stem cell graft. The receptors here all came from a human donor who donated a stem cell graft to a child with combined immunodeficiency.

This clonotype has a handful of counts. V gene TRBV7-2 combines with J gene TRBJ2-7; the D is unclear. CDR3 length: 14 residues. Germline lookup yields CDR1 SGHTA and CDR2 FQGNSA. The V end was cut by 1 base, the J end by 2 bases, with 9 bases between. CDR3 region: CASSLELSTYEQYF. The CDR3 nucleotides are TGTGCCAGCAGCTTAGAGCTTAGTACCTACGAGCAGTACTTC.

This clonotype was counted only a few times. The chain recombines TRBV27 with TRBJ2-1; 9 positions agree with TRBD2. V lost 0 bases, J lost 0 bases, and 18 bases stayed unmatched. The germline V gene encodes CDR1 MNHEY and CDR2 SMNVEV (reference sequence). CDR3 length equals 22 residues. The CDR3 bases are TGTGCCAGCAGTTTATCCCGACAGAGGGGGACTAGCTCAGATAGCTCCTACAATGAGCAGTTCTTC. It codes for CASSLSRQRGTSSDSSYNEQFF.

This clonotype appeared many times. V gene TRBV12-3 or TRBV12-4 combines with J gene TRBJ2-5; 8 bases line up with TRBD2. The CDR3 covers 13 residues. V lost 2 bases, J lost 13 bases, and 9 bases stayed unmatched. DNA for the CDR3: TGTGCCAGCAGTTTATCCTCGGGAGGGAATCGGTACTTC. The encoded protein is CASSLSSGGNRYF.

V and J are TRBV12-3 or TRBV12-4 and TRBJ2-1; 7 nucleotides match TRBD1. Trimming took 6 bases from V and 4 from J; bases not matched to a gene: 6. The CDR3 runs 14 residues. CDR3: CASSTGDGYNEQFF. The DNA of the CDR3 is TGTGCCAGCAGCACAGGGGACGGGTACAATGAGCAGTTCTTC.

This chain links TRBV12-3 or TRBV12-4 with TRBJ2-3, with 9 bases lining up with TRBD2. The trim removed 2 bases at V and 4 bases at J, leaving 16 bases unmatched. The CDR3 is 19 amino acids. This chain's CDR3 is CASSLPRTSDYLRADTQYF. In DNA form, the CDR3 reads TGTGCCAGCAGTTTACCTCGGACTAGCGACTACTTACGGGCAGATACGCAGTATTTT.

The gene calls are TRBV6-2 or TRBV6-3 and TRBJ2-2, with 15 positions matching TRBD2. Germline CDR1 reads MNHEY; CDR2 reads SVGEGT. This CDR3 has 20 amino acids. The V gene end was trimmed by 0 bases and the J gene end by 6 bases; junction bases not matched to a gene: 11. CDR3 residues: CASSYSIGLAGGPLAGELFF. The DNA of the CDR3 is TGTGCCAGCAGTTACTCGATCGGACTAGCGGGAGGGCCATTAGCCGGGGAGCTGTTTTTT.

The chain recombines TRBV19 with TRBJ2-1, with 9 positions matching TRBD2. CDR3 length: 18 amino acids. From germline, CDR1 is LNHDA and CDR2 SQIVND (reference sequence). With V trimmed by 6 bases and J by 8 bases, 20 bases remained unmatched. The CDR3: CASSSGQGGAGGRDEQFF. CDR3 bases: TGTGCCAGTAGCTCAGGGCAGGGCGGAGCGGGGGGTCGCGATGAGCAGTTCTTC. The full variable domain, with the rest looked up from reference TRBV19 and TRBJ2-1, is DGGITQSPKYLFRKEGQNVTLSCEQNLNHDAMYWYRQDPGQGLRLIYYSQIVNDFQKGDIAEGYSVSREKKESFPLTVTSAQKNPTAFYLCASSSGQGGAGGRDEQFFGPGTRLTVL.

This clonotype came up many times. The V and J genes are TRBV6-1 and TRBJ2-7; 10 bases are shared with TRBD2. The V gene end was trimmed by 5 bases and the J gene end by 4 bases; junction bases not matched to a gene: 8. The CDR3 covers 15 residues. Germline-derived CDR1 and CDR2 are MNHNS and SASEGT. The DNA for the CDR3 is TGTGCCAGCAGTCCTCTAAGCGGGAGGGGATACGAGCAGTACTTC. Amino acid sequence: CASSPLSGRGYEQYF.

The chain carries TRBV11-2 and TRBJ2-6; weak D call: TRBD2 (5 bases). CDR3 length: 17 residues. Germline V gene lookup returns CDR1 SGHAT and CDR2 FQNNGV. The V and J ends lost 5 bases and 2 bases respectively, with 16 bases between them. For the CDR3, the DNA is TGTGCCAGCAGCCGGGCGGGTTGGCAGGCTGGGGCCAACGTCCTGACTTTC. Translated: CASSRAGWQAGANVLTF.

This clonotype showed up just a few times. The genes are TRBV21-1 and TRBJ1-1; the table's D call of TRBD1 was not tested on the DNA. TRBV21-1 corresponds to a pseudogene. The CDR3 has 16 residues. The CDR3 reads CASIPQTGTLGTEAFF. Here the CDR3 DNA reads TGTGCCAGCATACCACAAACCGGGACCCTCGGCACTGAAGCTTTCTTT.

This clonotype was seen a single time. The gene calls are TRBV6-2 or TRBV6-3 and TRBJ2-1, with no clear D. The CDR3 totals 14 residues. The V and J ends lost 5 bases and 8 bases respectively, with 16 bases between them. CDR1 is MNHEY, CDR2 SVGEGT, per germline. The CDR3: CASSRPRVFDEQFF. CDR3 in DNA: TGTGCCAGCAGTAGGCCTAGGGTTTTCGATGAGCAGTTCTTC.

The gene calls are TRBV11-3 and TRBJ1-1; 11 nucleotides align to TRBD1. The CDR3 spans 16 residues. Trimming cost V 5 bases and J 1 base; bases outside gene matches: 6. Germline V gene lookup returns CDR1 SGHNT and CDR2 YENEEA. CDR3 protein: CASSPWTGGTNTEAFF. CDR3 sequence (DNA): TGTGCCAGCAGCCCCTGGACAGGGGGCACGAACACTGAAGCTTTCTTT.

The chain combines TRBV20-1 with TRBJ2-7; 7 bases agree with TRBD1. V was clipped by 6 bases and J by 5 bases; unmatched bases: 16. The CDR3 runs 15 residues. Germline V gene data show CDR1 as DFQATT and CDR2 as SNEGSKA (reference sequence). The CDR3 loop reads CSAAPLWRQGNEQYF. CDR3 DNA: TGCAGTGCCGCCCCTCTGTGGCGACAGGGTAACGAGCAGTACTTC.

This clonotype was counted only a few times. The rearrangement links TRBV5-8 to TRBJ2-3; TRBD1 might be the D (5 bases). Germline lookup yields CDR1 SGHTS and CDR2 YDEGEE. The CDR3 consists of 13 residues. Trimming stripped 4 bases from V and 5 bases from J, with 11 bases between. The CDR3 bases are TGTGCCAGCAGCGTGAGGACAAGAGATACGCAGTATTTT. Translating gives CASSVRTRDTQYF.

This sequence joins TRBV7-8 and TRBJ2-1, with 12 bases lining up with TRBD2. The CDR3 contains 18 residues. The J segment lost 7 bases and the V segment lost 5 bases, leaving 15 bases of the junction unmatched. Germline V gene data show CDR1 as SGHVS and CDR2 as FQNEAQ. Here the CDR3 DNA reads TGTGCCAGCAGCCACCCGACTAGCGGGAGTGTGATCGGAAATGAGCAGTTCTTC. Encoded protein: CASSHPTSGSVIGNEQFF.

This clonotype was seen many times. The chain carries TRBV30 and TRBJ1-4; D uncertain. Trimming cost V 0 bases and J 10 bases, with 18 bases left between them. The CDR3 loop spans 15 amino acids. Germline CDR1 GTSNPN, CDR2 SVGIG (reference sequence). The CDR3: CAWSVMRERVRKLFF. CDR3 nucleotides: TGTGCCTGGAGTGTGATGAGGGAAAGGGTGCGAAAACTGTTTTTT. The whole variable domain, filled in from reference TRBV30 and TRBJ1-4, reads SQTIHQWPATLVQPVGSPLSLECTVEGTSNPNLYWYRQAAGRGLQLLFYSVGIGQISSEVPQNLSASRPQDRQFILSSKKLLLSDSGFYLCAWSVMRERVRKLFFGSGTQLSVL.

This clonotype was detected a few times. This chain joins TRBV24-1 and TRBJ2-2, with D tentatively TRBD2 (6 bases). Trimming removed 1 base from V and 8 bases from J, with 16 bases in between. The CDR3 has 16 residues. Looked up from germline, CDR1 is KGHDR and CDR2 is SFDVKD. In nucleotides, the CDR3 is TGTGCCACCAGTGATTTTGGGAGAGGGGAGGCGGGGGAGCTGTTTTTT. Encoded protein: CATSDFGRGEAGELFF.

This chain uses TRBV6-5 with TRBJ1-5; D perhaps matches TRBD1 (5 bases). Between the trimmed V and J ends, which lost 2 bases and 10 bases, there was a span of 15 bases. Germline CDR1 reads MNHEY; CDR2 reads SVGAGI. The CDR3 runs 14 residues. CDR3 sequence reads: CASSYDSRGYPQHF. CDR3 bases: TGTGCCAGCAGTTACGACAGCCGGGGGTATCCCCAGCATTTT.

This sequence joins TRBV28 and TRBJ2-1; 8 nucleotides line up with TRBD1. V was clipped by 4 bases and J by 4 bases; unmatched bases: 18. Germline V CDR1 and CDR2: MDHEN, SYDVKM. The CDR3 spans 19 residues. The CDR3 region is CASSSHIRTGSGVYNEQFF. The CDR3 nucleotides read TGTGCCAGCAGTTCCCACATCCGGACAGGGTCAGGGGTATACAATGAGCAGTTCTTC.

There are a few counts of this clonotype. This chain uses TRBV5-6 with TRBJ2-3; D remains ambiguous. V lost 1 base, J lost 7 bases, and 10 bases lay in between. The CDR3 spans 13 residues. The V gene's germline CDR1 is SGHDT and CDR2 YYEEEE. CDR3 loop: CASSLSLENTQYF. The CDR3, as DNA: TGTGCCAGCAGCTTGTCCTTAGAGAATACGCAGTATTTT.

The chain's CDR3 is CASSVGGDRRTGELFF. Here the CDR3 DNA reads TGTGCCAGCAGCGTAGGAGGGGATAGGCGCACCGGGGAGCTGTTTTTT. V gene TRBV9 combines with J gene TRBJ2-2; the D gene could be TRBD1 or TRBD2 (5 bases each). Germline assignment: CDR1 SGDLS and CDR2 YYNGEE. Trimming took 0 bases from V and 4 from J, leaving 13 bases between them. This CDR3 is 16 amino acids long.

The chain has TRBV5-1 and TRBJ2-7; 8 nucleotides match TRBD2. Germline CDR1 is SGHRS and CDR2 is YFSETQ. V dropped 0 bases and J dropped 0; count of bases not matched to a gene: 8. The CDR3 length is 17 residues. The CDR3 region is CASSLDPAGVSSYEQYF. The DNA of the CDR3 is TGCGCCAGCAGCTTGGACCCAGCGGGGGTGAGCTCCTACGAGCAGTACTTC. Combining the CDR3 with reference TRBV5-1 and TRBJ2-7 gives the whole variable domain KAGVTQTPRYLIKTRGQQVTLSCSPISGHRSVSWYQQTPGQGLQFLFEYFSETQRNKGNFPGRFSGRQFSNSRSEMNVSTLELGDSALYLCASSLDPAGVSSYEQYFGPGTRLTVT.

The rearrangement uses TRBV12-3 or TRBV12-4 and TRBJ2-5; TRBD1 matches at 8 bases. The CDR3 runs to 15 residues. The J segment lost 1 base and the V segment lost 6 bases, leaving 7 bases of the junction unmatched. The DNA for the CDR3 is TGTGCCAGCAGCCGCTCCGGACAGGGCCAAGAGACCCAGTACTTC. The encoded protein is CASSRSGQGQETQYF.

This clonotype was seen repeatedly, ten times or more. The V call is TRBV6-5, the J call TRBJ1-2; 7 bases are a match to TRBD1. This CDR3 contains 16 residues. CDR1 and CDR2 (germline): MNHEY, SVGAGI. The ends lost 0 bases at V and 2 bases at J; junction bases unmatched: 6. The CDR3 DNA follows: TGTGCCAGCAGTTACTCGAGAAAAGGGGGCAACTATGGCTACACCTTC. Its protein is CASSYSRKGGNYGYTF.

This clonotype showed up just once. The CDR3 does not end in the conserved phenylalanine or tryptophan, so this is likely a read error. This chain links TRBV7-9 with TRBJ1-2; TRBD1 is a possible D gene (5 bases). CDR3 length equals 14 residues. The ends were cut back, 4 bases at V and 4 bases at J, with 13 bases in the middle. The V gene's germline CDR1 is SEHNR and CDR2 FQNEAQ (reference sequence). The CDR3 DNA follows: TGTGCCAGCAGCTCCCCGGGGGTCCCCTATGGCTACACCTCC. This gives the protein CASSSPGVPYGYTS.

This clonotype was observed a few times. The CDR3 spells CSVAGQGSKTYEQYF. Written as DNA, the CDR3 is TGCAGCGTGGCAGGACAGGGAAGCAAGACCTACGAGCAGTACTTC. This chain uses TRBV29-1 with TRBJ2-7; 8 bases fit TRBD1. CDR1 is SQVTM, CDR2 ANQGSEA, per germline. The CDR3 consists of 15 residues. Trimming cost V 6 bases and J 2 bases; bases outside gene matches: 12.